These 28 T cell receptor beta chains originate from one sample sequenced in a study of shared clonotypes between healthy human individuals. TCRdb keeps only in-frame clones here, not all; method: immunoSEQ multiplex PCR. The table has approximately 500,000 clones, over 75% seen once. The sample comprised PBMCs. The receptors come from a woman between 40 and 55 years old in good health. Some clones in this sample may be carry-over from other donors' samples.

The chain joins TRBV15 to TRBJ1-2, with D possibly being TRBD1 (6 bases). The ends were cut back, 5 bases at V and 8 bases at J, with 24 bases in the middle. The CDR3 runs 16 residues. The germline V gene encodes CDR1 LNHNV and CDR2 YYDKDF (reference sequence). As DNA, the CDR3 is TGTGCCACCAGCGGCCAAGGTGGGGGGCTTGGGCTCGGCTACACCTTC. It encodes CATSGQGGGLGLGYTF.

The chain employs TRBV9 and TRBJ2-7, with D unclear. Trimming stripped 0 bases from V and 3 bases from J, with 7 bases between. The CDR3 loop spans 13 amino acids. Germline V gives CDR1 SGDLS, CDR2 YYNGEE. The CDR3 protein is CASSVGEDYEQYF. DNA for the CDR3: TGTGCCAGCAGCGTAGGAGAGGACTACGAGCAGTACTTC.

The CDR3 is CASRGDSYNEQFF. The DNA for the CDR3 is TGTGCCAGCAGGGGGGATTCCTACAATGAGCAGTTCTTC. This chain uses TRBV6-5 with TRBJ2-1; D possibly uses TRBD1 or TRBD2 (5 bases each). The CDR3 is 13 residues long. CDR1 and CDR2 from the germline V gene are MNHEY and SVGAGI. V lost 6 bases to trimming and J lost 1 base, with 7 bases between them.

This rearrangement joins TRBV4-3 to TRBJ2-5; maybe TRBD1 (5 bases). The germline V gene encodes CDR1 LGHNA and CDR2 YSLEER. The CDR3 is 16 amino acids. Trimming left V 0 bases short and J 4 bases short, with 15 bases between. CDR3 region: CASSQDSQGRGETQYF. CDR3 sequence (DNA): TGCGCCAGCAGCCAAGATTCGCAGGGAAGAGGAGAGACCCAGTACTTC.

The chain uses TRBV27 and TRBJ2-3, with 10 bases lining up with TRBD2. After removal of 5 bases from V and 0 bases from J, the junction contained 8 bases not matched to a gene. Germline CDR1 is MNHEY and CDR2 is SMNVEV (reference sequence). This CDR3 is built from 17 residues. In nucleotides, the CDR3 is TGTGCCAGCAGTCGCCGGACTAGCGGCCGTAGCACAGATACGCAGTATTTT. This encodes CASSRRTSGRSTDTQYF.

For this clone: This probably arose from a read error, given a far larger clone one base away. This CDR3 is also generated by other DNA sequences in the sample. The CDR3 DNA sequence: TGCGCCAGCAGGGACTATTCTGAAGCTTTCTTT. Amino acids: CASRDYSEAFF. The gene calls are TRBV5-1 and TRBJ1-1; D uncertain. The V end lost 5 bases, the J end lost 6 bases, and 8 bases lay between the germline ends. From germline, CDR1 is SGHRS and CDR2 YFSETQ. The CDR3 runs 11 residues.

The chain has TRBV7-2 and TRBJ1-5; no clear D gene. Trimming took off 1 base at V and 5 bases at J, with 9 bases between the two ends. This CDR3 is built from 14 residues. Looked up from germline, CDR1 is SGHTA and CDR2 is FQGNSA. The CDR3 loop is CASSLESGYQPQHF. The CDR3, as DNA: TGTGCCAGCAGCTTAGAATCGGGATATCAGCCCCAGCATTTT.

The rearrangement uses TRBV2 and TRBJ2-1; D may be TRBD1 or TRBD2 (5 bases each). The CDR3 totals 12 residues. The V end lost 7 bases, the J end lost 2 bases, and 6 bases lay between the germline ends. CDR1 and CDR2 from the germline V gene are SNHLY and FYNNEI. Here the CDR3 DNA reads TGTGCCAGCATGGGGGCCTACAATGAGCAGTTCTTC. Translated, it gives CASMGAYNEQFF.

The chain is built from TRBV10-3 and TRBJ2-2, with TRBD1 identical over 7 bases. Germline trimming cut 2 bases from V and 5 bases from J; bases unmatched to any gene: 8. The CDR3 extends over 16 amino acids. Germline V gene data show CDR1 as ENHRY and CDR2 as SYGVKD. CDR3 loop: CAISEQLGQTTGELFF. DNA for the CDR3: TGTGCCATCAGTGAGCAACTGGGACAGACGACCGGGGAGCTGTTTTTT.

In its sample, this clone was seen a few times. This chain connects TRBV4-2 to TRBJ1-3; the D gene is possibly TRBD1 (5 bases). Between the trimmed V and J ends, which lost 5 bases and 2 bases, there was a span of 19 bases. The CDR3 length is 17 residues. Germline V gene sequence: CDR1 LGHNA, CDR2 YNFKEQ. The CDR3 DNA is TGTGCCAGCAGCTACTCCCCCACAGGTAAAGCTGGAAACACCATATATTTT. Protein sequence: CASSYSPTGKAGNTIYF.

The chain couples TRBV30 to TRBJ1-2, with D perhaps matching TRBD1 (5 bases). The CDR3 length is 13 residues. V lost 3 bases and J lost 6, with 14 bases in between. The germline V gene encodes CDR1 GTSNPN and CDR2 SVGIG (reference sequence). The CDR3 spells CAWRTLEGDGYTF. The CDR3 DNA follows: TGTGCCTGGAGGACCCTCGAAGGGGATGGCTACACCTTC. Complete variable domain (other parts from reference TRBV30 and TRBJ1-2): SQTIHQWPATLVQPVGSPLSLECTVEGTSNPNLYWYRQAAGRGLQLLFYSVGIGQISSEVPQNLSASRPQDRQFILSSKKLLLSDSGFYLCAWRTLEGDGYTFGSGTRLTVV.

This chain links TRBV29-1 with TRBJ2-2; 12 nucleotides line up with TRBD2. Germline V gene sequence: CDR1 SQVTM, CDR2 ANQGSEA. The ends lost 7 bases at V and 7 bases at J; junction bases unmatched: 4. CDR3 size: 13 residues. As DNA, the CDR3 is TGCAGCGCCAGGACTAGCGGGATCGGGGAGCTGTTTTTT. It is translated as CSARTSGIGELFF.

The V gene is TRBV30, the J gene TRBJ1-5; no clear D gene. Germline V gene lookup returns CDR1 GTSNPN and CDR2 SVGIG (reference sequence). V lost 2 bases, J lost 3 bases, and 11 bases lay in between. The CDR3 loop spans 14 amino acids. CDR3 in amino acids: CAWSLDGDNQPQHF. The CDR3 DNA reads TGTGCCTGGAGTTTGGACGGAGACAATCAGCCCCAGCATTTT. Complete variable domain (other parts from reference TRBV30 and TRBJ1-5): SQTIHQWPATLVQPVGSPLSLECTVEGTSNPNLYWYRQAAGRGLQLLFYSVGIGQISSEVPQNLSASRPQDRQFILSSKKLLLSDSGFYLCAWSLDGDNQPQHFGDGTRLSIL.

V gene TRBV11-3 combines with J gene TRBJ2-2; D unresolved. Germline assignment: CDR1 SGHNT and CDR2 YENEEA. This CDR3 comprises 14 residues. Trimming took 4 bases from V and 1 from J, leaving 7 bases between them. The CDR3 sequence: CASSSSGNTGELFF. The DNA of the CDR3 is TGTGCCAGCAGCTCTTCGGGGAACACCGGGGAGCTGTTTTTT.

The CDR3 DNA sequence: TGTGCCAGCTCACCCTCCCCCGCCAACCCCGAGCAGTACTTC. Protein product: CASSPSPANPEQYF. The chain joins TRBV18 to TRBJ2-7; D is uncertain. V was shortened by 3 bases and J by 6 bases, with 15 bases between the two germline ends. This CDR3 is built from 14 residues. Germline CDR1 is KGHSH and CDR2 is LQKENI.

CDR3 bases: TGTGCCAGCAGTGCCCTGAGAACAGGGGGCTCGGAGACCCAGTACTTC. Amino acid sequence: CASSALRTGGSETQYF. The chain joins TRBV2 to TRBJ2-5; 9 bases fit TRBD1. This CDR3 comprises 16 residues. V lost 4 bases to trimming and J lost 5 bases; unmatched junction nucleotides: 11. Germline CDR1 SNHLY, CDR2 FYNNEI.

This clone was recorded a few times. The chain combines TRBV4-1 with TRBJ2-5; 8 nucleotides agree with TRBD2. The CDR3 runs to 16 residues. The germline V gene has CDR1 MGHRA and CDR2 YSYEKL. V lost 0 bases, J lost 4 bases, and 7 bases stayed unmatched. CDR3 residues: CASSQEWLAGAETQYF. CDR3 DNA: TGCGCCAGCAGCCAAGAGTGGCTAGCGGGCGCAGAGACCCAGTACTTC.

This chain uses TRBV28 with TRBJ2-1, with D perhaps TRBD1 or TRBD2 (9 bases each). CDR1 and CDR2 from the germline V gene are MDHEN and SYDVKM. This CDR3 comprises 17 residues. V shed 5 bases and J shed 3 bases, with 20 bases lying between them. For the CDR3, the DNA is TGTGCCAGCAGTCGGACAGGGGTAGCGGGAGACTACAATGAGCAGTTCTTC. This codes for CASSRTGVAGDYNEQFF.

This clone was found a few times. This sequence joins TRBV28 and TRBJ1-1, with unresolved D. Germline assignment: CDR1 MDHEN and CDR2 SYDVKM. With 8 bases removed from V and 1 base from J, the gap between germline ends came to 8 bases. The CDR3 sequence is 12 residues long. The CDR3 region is CASLLPNTEAFF. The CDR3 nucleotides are TGTGCCAGCCTTCTCCCGAACACTGAAGCTTTCTTT. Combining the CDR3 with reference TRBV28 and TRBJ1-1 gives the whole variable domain DVKVTQSSRYLVKRTGEKVFLECVQDMDHENMFWYRQDPGLGLRLIYFSYDVKMKEKGDIPEGYSVSREKKERFSLILESASTNQTSMYLCASLLPNTEAFFGQGTRLTVV.

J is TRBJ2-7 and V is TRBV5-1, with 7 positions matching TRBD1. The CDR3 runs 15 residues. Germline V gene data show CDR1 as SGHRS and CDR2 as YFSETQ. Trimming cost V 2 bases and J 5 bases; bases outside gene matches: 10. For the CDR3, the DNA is TGCGCCAGCAGCTTAGGGACCCAGGGGGTGCACGAGCAGTACTTC. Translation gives CASSLGTQGVHEQYF.

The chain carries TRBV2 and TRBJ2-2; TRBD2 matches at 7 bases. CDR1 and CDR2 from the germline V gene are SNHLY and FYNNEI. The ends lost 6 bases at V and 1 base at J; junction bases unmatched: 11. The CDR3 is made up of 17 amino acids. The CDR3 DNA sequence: TGTGCCAGCAGCCCTCCCCGGGTAGCGGGGAACACCGGGGAGCTGTTTTTT. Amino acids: CASSPPRVAGNTGELFF.

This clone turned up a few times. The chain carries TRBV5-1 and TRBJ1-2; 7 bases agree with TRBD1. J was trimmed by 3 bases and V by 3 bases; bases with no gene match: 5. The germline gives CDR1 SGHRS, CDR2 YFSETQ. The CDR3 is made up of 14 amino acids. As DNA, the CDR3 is TGCGCCAGCAGCTGGATTACAGGGGACTATGGCTACACCTTC. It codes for CASSWITGDYGYTF. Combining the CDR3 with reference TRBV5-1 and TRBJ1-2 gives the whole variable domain KAGVTQTPRYLIKTRGQQVTLSCSPISGHRSVSWYQQTPGQGLQFLFEYFSETQRNKGNFPGRFSGRQFSNSRSEMNVSTLELGDSALYLCASSWITGDYGYTFGSGTRLTVV.

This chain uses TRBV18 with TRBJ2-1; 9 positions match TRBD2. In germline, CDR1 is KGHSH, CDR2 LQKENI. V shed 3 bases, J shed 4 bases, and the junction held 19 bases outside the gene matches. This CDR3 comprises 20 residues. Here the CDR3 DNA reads TGTGCCAGCTCACCCCCACCGGGACAGTACGAGCGGGAGGTATACAATGAGCAGTTCTTC. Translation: CASSPPPGQYEREVYNEQFF.

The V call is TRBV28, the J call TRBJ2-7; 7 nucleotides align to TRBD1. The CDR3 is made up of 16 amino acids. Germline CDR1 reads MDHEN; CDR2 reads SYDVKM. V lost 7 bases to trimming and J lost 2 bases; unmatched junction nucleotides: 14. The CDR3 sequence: CASMLTSGTATYEQYF. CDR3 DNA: TGTGCCAGCATGCTAACGTCCGGGACAGCTACCTACGAGCAGTACTTC.

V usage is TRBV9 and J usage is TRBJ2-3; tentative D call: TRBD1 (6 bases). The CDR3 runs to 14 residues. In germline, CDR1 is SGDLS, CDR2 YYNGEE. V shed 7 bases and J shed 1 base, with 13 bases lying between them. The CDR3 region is CASQGFGGTDTQYF. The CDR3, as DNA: TGTGCCAGCCAGGGGTTCGGGGGCACAGATACGCAGTATTTT.

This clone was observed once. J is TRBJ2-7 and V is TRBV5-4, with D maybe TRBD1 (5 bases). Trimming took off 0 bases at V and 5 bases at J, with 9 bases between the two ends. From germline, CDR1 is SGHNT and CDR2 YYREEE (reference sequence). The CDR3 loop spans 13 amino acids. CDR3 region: CASSLAGLDEQYF. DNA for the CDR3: TGTGCCAGCAGCTTGGCAGGGTTGGACGAGCAGTACTTC. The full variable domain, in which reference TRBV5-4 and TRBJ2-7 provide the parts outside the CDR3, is ETGVTQSPTHLIKTRGQQVTLRCSSQSGHNTVSWYQQALGQGPQFIFQYYREEENGRGNFPPRFSGLQFPNYSSELNVNALELDDSALYLCASSLAGLDEQYFGPGTRLTVT.

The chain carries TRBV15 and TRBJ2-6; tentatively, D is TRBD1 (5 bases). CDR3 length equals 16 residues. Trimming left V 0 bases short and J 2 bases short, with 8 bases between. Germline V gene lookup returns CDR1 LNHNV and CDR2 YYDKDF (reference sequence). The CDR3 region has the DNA TGTGCCACCAGCAGAGATCCCAGGGCTGGGGCCAACGTCCTGACTTTC. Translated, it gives CATSRDPRAGANVLTF.

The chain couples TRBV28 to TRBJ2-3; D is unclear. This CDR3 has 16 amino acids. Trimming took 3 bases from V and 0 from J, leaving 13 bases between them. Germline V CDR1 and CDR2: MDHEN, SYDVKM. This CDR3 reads CASSLGFDISTDTQYF. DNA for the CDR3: TGTGCCAGCAGTTTGGGGTTCGACATTAGCACAGATACGCAGTATTTT.